This is a list of T cell receptor beta chains from one sample in a study of cytomegalovirus exposure and HLA in healthy donors. The data were produced by immunoSEQ multiplex PCR, yet TCRdb's version contains in-frame clones alone and is incomplete. The table lists around 130,000 clones, 8.5% of them singletons. Sequenced sample: PBMCs. The source of these receptors is a man aged 40-55 years in good health and CMV-seronegative. Each CDR3 is given with its conserved first and last residue. Each record gives: clone size, V gene, J gene, D gene, CDR3 DNA, CDR3 protein. The D gene is left open where the match is weak. Rows may omit the clone size; those that give it use once, few, many or a size class.

-	TRBV4-2	TRBJ2-7	-	TGTGCCAGCAGCCAAGGGCTTATCTTTGAGCAGTACTTC	CASSQGLIFEQYF
few	TRBV5-5	TRBJ1-1	-	TGTGCCAGCAGCGGTGACTTGATAGGAGCTTTCTTT	CASSGDLIGAFF
few	TRBV25-1	TRBJ2-4	TRBD1	TGTGCCAGCAGTGGCCAGGGGGCAGCCAAAAACATTCAGTACTTC	CASSGQGAAKNIQYF
-	TRBV7-2	TRBJ2-3	-	TGTGCCAGCAGCGCAAGGGGAGATACGCAGTATTTT	CASSARGDTQYF
-	TRBV11-2	TRBJ1-1	-	TGTGCCAGCAGCTTAGATCTGCCAGGGAACACTGAAGCTTTCTTT	CASSLDLPGNTEAFF
few	TRBV18	TRBJ2-1	-	TGTGCCAGCTCACCCGGACAGAATATTTACAATGAGCAGTTCTTC	CASSPGQNIYNEQFF
few	TRBV7-2	TRBJ1-1	-	TGTGCCAGCATCTCCCGGGTGGACACTGAAGCTTTCTTT	CASISRVDTEAFF
-	TRBV15	TRBJ1-5	-	TGTGCCACCAGCGGACCCGCCGGACAGAACAATCAGCCCCAGCATTTT	CATSGPAGQNNQPQHF
-	TRBV28	TRBJ2-5	TRBD2	TGTGCCAGCAGTTTCTGGACTAGCGGGGGGTTCTCTGAGACCCAGTACTTC	CASSFWTSGGFSETQYF
-	TRBV14	TRBJ1-2	-	TGTGCCAGCAGCCAAGGTTGGGCCCTAATCTATGGCTACACCTTC	CASSQGWALIYGYTF
-	TRBV6-5	TRBJ2-7	-	TGTGCCAGCAGTTACGCGACAGACCCCTACGAGCAGTACTTC	CASSYATDPYEQYF
few	TRBV7-9	TRBJ2-7	-	TGTGCCAGCAGCCCGACAAGCTACGAGCAGTACTTC	CASSPTSYEQYF
-	TRBV6-5	TRBJ1-3	-	TGTGCCAGCATAGGAGGTCTAAACACCATATATTTT	CASIGGLNTIYF
-	TRBV28	TRBJ1-1	-	TGTGCCGTACTGGGCAGCATGAACACTGAAGCTTTCTTT	CAVLGSMNTEAFF
-	TRBV7-2	TRBJ2-7	-	TGTGCCAGCAGCTTAGCTGGAGGGACCTACGAGCAGTACTTC	CASSLAGGTYEQYF
-	TRBV27	TRBJ2-1	-	TGTGCCAGCAGTTCAGGGTACAATGAGCAGTTCTTC	CASSSGYNEQFF
few	TRBV7-2	TRBJ1-4	-	TGTGCCAGCAGCTTAACCAGGGGAGCTAATGAAAAACTGTTTTTT	CASSLTRGANEKLFF
-	TRBV9	TRBJ1-1	TRBD1	TGTGCCAGCAGCGTCGGGACAGGGGAAACTGAAGCTTTCTTT	CASSVGTGETEAFF
-	TRBV5-8	TRBJ2-1	TRBD1	TGTGCCAGCAGCTTCGACAGGGGGAAGACCTACAATGAGCAGTTCTTC	CASSFDRGKTYNEQFF
few	TRBV6-1	TRBJ1-3	TRBD1	TGTGCCAGCAGTGAAGTCCAGGGGGTATCTGGAAACACCATATATTTT	CASSEVQGVSGNTIYF
-	TRBV4-3	TRBJ1-2	TRBD1	TGCGCCAGCAGCCAAGAGAGACAGGGTGTCAGCGGCACCTTC	CASSQERQGVSGTF
few	TRBV2	TRBJ1-2	-	TGTGCCAGCAGTGAACCGTTCGGGGGACTGCACTATGGCTACACCTTC	CASSEPFGGLHYGYTF
few	TRBV7-8	TRBJ1-1	-	TGTGCCAGCAGCTTAGTACCGGGGATGAGGACTGAAGCTTTCTTT	CASSLVPGMRTEAFF
-	TRBV4-1	TRBJ2-2	TRBD2	TGCGCCAGCAGCCCTCGACTAGCGGGGGGCGGCGGGGAGCTGTTTTTT	CASSPRLAGGGGELFF
-	TRBV7-9	TRBJ2-1	TRBD2	TGTGCCAGCAGCTTTGCTAGCGGGGGCCCCCCTGAGCAGTTCTTC	CASSFASGGPPEQFF
once	TRBV5-4	TRBJ2-1	-	TGTGCCAGCAGCTTGCACCCGTCAGCCTACAATGAGCAGTTCTTC	CASSLHPSAYNEQFF
-	TRBV6-6	TRBJ1-1	-	TGTGCCAGCAGTGAGGGTGGGACTGAAGCTTTCTTT	CASSEGGTEAFF
few	TRBV4-1	TRBJ2-7	TRBD2	TGCGCCAGCAGCCAATTTTGGGGGGGTGGCTACGAGCAGTACTTC	CASSQFWGGGYEQYF
few	TRBV9	TRBJ1-6	-	TGTGCCAGCAGCGTAGCCGGGAAGCATTCACCCCTCCACTTT	CASSVAGKHSPLHF
few	TRBV9	TRBJ2-3	TRBD2	TGTGCCAGCAGCGTTAGCGGGGGCCCCACAGATACGCAGTATTTT	CASSVSGGPTDTQYF
-	TRBV5-1	TRBJ1-6	-	TGCGCCAGCAGCTTGGAAGGGGCGAGGAATTCACCCCTCCACTTT	CASSLEGARNSPLHF
-	TRBV27	TRBJ2-5	TRBD1	TGTGCCAGCAGTTTATCGGGGACAGGGCCGGAGGAGACCCAGTACTTC	CASSLSGTGPEETQYF
-	TRBV7-2	TRBJ2-1	TRBD2	TGTGCCAGCAGCTCCCCAGGGAGGGGCGGATCCGATGAGCAGTTCTTC	CASSSPGRGGSDEQFF
-	TRBV5-5	TRBJ2-6	TRBD1	TGTGCCAGCAGCACCGACAGGGGGTCAGGAGGGGCCAACGTCCTGACTTTC	CASSTDRGSGGANVLTF
-	TRBV6-1	TRBJ1-5	TRBD1	TGTGCCAGCAGTTCCCCAGGGGGCCCCGGGCAGCCCCAGCATTTT	CASSSPGGPGQPQHF
-	TRBV18	TRBJ2-2	TRBD2	TGTGCCAGCTCACCAACCAGCGGGGATGTTACCGGGGAGCTGTTTTTT	CASSPTSGDVTGELFF
few	TRBV29-1	TRBJ2-7	TRBD1	TGCAGCGTCTTCTGGGACAGGGCGGAAGAGCAGTACTTC	CSVFWDRAEEQYF
few	TRBV19	TRBJ1-2	-	TGTGCCAGTAGTGAACAGGGAGATGGCTACACCTTC	CASSEQGDGYTF
few	TRBV15	TRBJ1-2	-	TGTGCCACCAGCAGAGATCGGGGACTGGGTGGCTACACCTTC	CATSRDRGLGGYTF
few	TRBV7-3	TRBJ2-3	-	TGTGCCAGCAGCTTACCTAGCACAGATACGCAGTATTTT	CASSLPSTDTQYF
few	TRBV27	TRBJ1-1	-	TGTGCCAGCAGTTTAACGGTCTTTGGGGGGGCTGAAGCTTTCTTT	CASSLTVFGGAEAFF